This T cell receptor beta chain originates from a study of human T cells and chemical hapten exposure. As for the study in general: The study enrolled mostly female patients with alopecia areata, totalis or universalis.

As to time point: patch test 1, 2 weeks after DPC sensitization. The treatment: therapeutic diphenylcyclopropenone sensitization with weekly scalp DPC. Samples of blood were obtained prior to the application of each patch test. Authors' methods: The median was about 100,000 TCRs per sample, ranging 23,224 to 690,600. TCRdb itself ran the RACE reads through MiXCR, one entry per CDR3 protein. The V and J calls and clone size are TCRdb's, not the authors'. The repertoire holds 350,000 or so distinct CDR3 sequences, with 6% to 8.5% as singletons. Ten or more counts support this clonotype. The receptor's source is a woman between 18 and 30 years old with alopecia areata. Some clones in this sample may be carry-over from other donors' samples. The sequences come from whole blood, collected in connection with sensitization to the hapten diphenylcyclopropenone (DPC).

Here the CDR3 DNA reads TGTGCCACCAGTGATTTGGGGACAGGGGCGCTTTTCTTT. Translating it yields CATSDLGTGALFF. V gene TRBV24-1 combines with J gene TRBJ1-1; 10 nucleotides match TRBD1. Losses at the gene ends were 0 bases for V and 13 bases for J; bases not matched to a gene: 4. The CDR3 has 13 residues. The germline gives CDR1 KGHDR, CDR2 SFDVKD.